The 19 T cell receptor beta chains listed next were all sequenced from one sample in a study of blood T cell repertoires in COVID-19. Profiling relied on immunoSEQ multiplex PCR, and the TCRdb table lists in-frame clones only, not all of them. This sample has over 200,000 clones; about 90% occur once, and the top ten carry under 2%. Sequenced input: peripheral blood. These receptor sequences come from a man aged 40-55 years with active or convalescent COVID-19.

The V gene is TRBV18, the J gene TRBJ1-1; D is uncertain. The CDR3 totals 14 residues. CDR1 and CDR2 from the germline V gene are KGHSH and LQKENI. Between the trimmed V and J ends, which lost 6 bases and 7 bases, there was a span of 18 bases. CDR3 loop: CASSLMSRSFEAFF. CDR3 DNA sequence: TGTGCCAGCTCCCTAATGAGCAGGTCCTTTGAAGCTTTCTTT.

The gene calls are TRBV14 and TRBJ2-5; D might be TRBD1 (6 bases). The CDR3 consists of 14 residues. Trimming took off 2 bases at V and 3 bases at J, with 10 bases between the two ends. Germline V lookup: CDR1 SGHDN, CDR2 FVKESK. The CDR3 coding sequence is TGTGCCAGCAGCCAATTCAGGGGTAAAGAGACCCAGTACTTC. Its protein is CASSQFRGKETQYF.

V gene TRBV4-1 combines with J gene TRBJ2-3; 8 positions agree with TRBD2. Germline-derived CDR1 and CDR2 are MGHRA and YSYEKL. V lost 3 bases, J lost 2 bases, and 10 bases stayed unmatched. There are 17 residues in the CDR3. CDR3 protein: CASSHSSPAGVTDTQYF. Here the CDR3 DNA reads TGCGCCAGCAGCCACTCCTCGCCAGCGGGGGTCACAGATACGCAGTATTTT.

The genes are TRBV11-3 and TRBJ1-5, with no clear D. Germline V gene lookup returns CDR1 SGHNT and CDR2 YENEEA. The V end lost 1 base, the J end lost 1 base, and 8 bases lay between the germline ends. The CDR3 has 15 residues. The DNA of the CDR3 is TGTGCCAGCAGCTTAGGAGGAGGAAGCAATCAGCCCCAGCATTTT. Amino acid sequence: CASSLGGGSNQPQHF.

The V and J genes are TRBV6-5 and TRBJ1-1, with D uncertain. There are 13 residues in the CDR3. Trimming shortened V by 5 bases and J by 1 base, and 8 bases separated the two germline ends. Germline V gives CDR1 MNHEY, CDR2 SVGAGI. The CDR3 DNA sequence: TGTGCCAGCAGTACCGTCAGGAACACTGAAGCTTTCTTT. This gives the protein CASSTVRNTEAFF.

This clone was detected once. This chain connects TRBV27 to TRBJ2-7; 8 bases align to TRBD1. V lost 5 bases to trimming and J lost 3 bases; unmatched junction nucleotides: 9. The CDR3 extends over 15 amino acids. Germline V gene lookup returns CDR1 MNHEY and CDR2 SMNVEV (reference sequence). CDR3 DNA sequence: TGTGCCAGCAGTCCAGTGACAGGGGTCAACTACGAGCAGTACTTC. It encodes CASSPVTGVNYEQYF.

This clone has only one observation. This chain connects TRBV5-1 to TRBJ2-5; 7 bases are shared with TRBD2. The CDR3 has 15 residues. CDR1 and CDR2 from the germline V gene are SGHRS and YFSETQ. After removal of 4 bases from V and 2 bases from J, the junction contained 8 bases not matched to a gene. The CDR3 DNA reads as TGCGCCAGCAGCGATGCTAGCGGCAGGCAAGAGACCCAGTACTTC. Amino acids: CASSDASGRQETQYF.

The gene calls are TRBV7-6 and TRBJ1-1, with TRBD1 identical over 7 bases. Germline V gene sequence: CDR1 SGHVS, CDR2 FNYEAQ. The CDR3 sequence is 11 residues long. The V gene end was trimmed by 11 bases and the J gene end by 4 bases; junction bases not matched to a gene: 4. CDR3 nucleotides: TGTGCCTGTCAGGGGGTCACTGAAGCTTTCTTT. Amino acids: CACQGVTEAFF.

V usage is TRBV5-1 and J usage is TRBJ1-5; D remains ambiguous. Trimming shortened V by 0 bases and J by 2 bases, and 15 bases separated the two germline ends. The CDR3 spans 17 residues. The germline V gene encodes CDR1 SGHRS and CDR2 YFSETQ. CDR3 sequence (DNA): TGCGCCAGCAGCTTGGAAGGTCCACCCGGGGGCAATCAGCCCCAGCATTTT. Its translation: CASSLEGPPGGNQPQHF.

The chain carries TRBV30 and TRBJ1-4, with D possibly matching TRBD1 (5 bases). Germline V gene lookup returns CDR1 GTSNPN and CDR2 SVGIG (reference sequence). V was cut by 6 bases and J by 0 bases, with 17 bases left in between. CDR3 length: 16 residues. This CDR3 reads CACPITGTSTNEKLFF. CDR3 DNA: TGTGCCTGTCCTATAACAGGTACCTCAACTAATGAAAAACTGTTTTTT.

This chain joins TRBV7-3 and TRBJ2-1; D possibly corresponds to TRBD1 (5 bases). Germline-derived CDR1 and CDR2 are SGHTA and FQGTGA. V lost 2 bases to trimming and J lost 4 bases, with 9 bases between them. The CDR3 covers 14 residues. The CDR3 nucleotides read TGTGCCAGCAGCTTACATGACAGTTACAATGAGCAGTTCTTC. It translates to CASSLHDSYNEQFF.

CDR3 sequence reads: CASSYSWRAGTEAFF. The CDR3 DNA reads as TGTGCCAGCAGTTACTCGTGGAGGGCTGGGACTGAAGCTTTCTTT. The chain has TRBV6-5 and TRBJ1-1; D gene ambiguous. This CDR3 is 15 amino acids long. The ends were cut back, 0 bases at V and 5 bases at J, with 13 bases in the middle. The germline CDR1 and CDR2 sequences are MNHEY and SVGAGI.

The gene calls are TRBV25-1 and TRBJ2-5, with 9 bases identical to TRBD1. The CDR3 loop spans 15 amino acids. V shed 4 bases, J shed 4 bases, and the junction held 7 bases outside the gene matches. Germline values: CDR1 MGHDK, CDR2 SYGVNS. CDR3 in amino acids: CASSGGTGGPETQYF. The DNA of the CDR3 is TGTGCCAGCAGTGGGGGAACAGGGGGCCCAGAGACCCAGTACTTC.

This chain uses TRBV9 with TRBJ1-1; no definite D call. CDR3 length: 14 residues. The germline CDR1 and CDR2 sequences are SGDLS and YYNGEE. V lost 2 bases to trimming and J lost 3 bases, with 11 bases between them. The CDR3 bases are TGTGCCAGCAGCGTCGTACTTGAGTACACTGAAGCTTTCTTT. Translating it yields CASSVVLEYTEAFF.

This chain connects TRBV13 to TRBJ2-3, with TRBD2 matching 8 bases. The CDR3 runs 17 residues. The germline V gene encodes CDR1 PRHDT and CDR2 FYEKMQ (reference sequence). Germline trimming cut 0 bases from V and 5 bases from J; bases unmatched to any gene: 10. The CDR3 DNA reads as TGTGCCAGCAGCTTAGGACCACCGGGACTAGAAGTAGATACGCAGTATTTT. Encoded protein: CASSLGPPGLEVDTQYF.

The rearrangement joins TRBV14 to TRBJ1-1, with TRBD1 matching over 8 bases. In germline, CDR1 is SGHDN, CDR2 FVKESK. CDR3 length equals 15 residues. V shed 4 bases, J shed 4 bases, and the junction held 8 bases outside the gene matches. The CDR3 nucleotides are TGTGCCAGCAGCCGAACAGGGGGTGGGGGCACTGAAGCTTTCTTT. Its translation is CASSRTGGGGTEAFF. The variable domain in full, with the rest retrieved from reference TRBV14 and TRBJ1-1, is EAGVTQFPSHSVIEKGQTVTLRCDPISGHDNLYWYRRVMGKEIKFLLHFVKESKQDESGMPNNRFLAERTGGTYSTLKVQPAELEDSGVYFCASSRTGGGGTEAFFGQGTRLTVV.

CDR3 protein: CASTPVPAGGEQYF. The CDR3, as DNA: TGTGCCAGCACCCCCGTACCGGCAGGGGGCGAGCAGTACTTC. This chain connects TRBV6-5 to TRBJ2-7; TRBD1 agrees at 7 bases. Unmatched junction bases numbered 12, after V lost 7 bases and J lost 6 bases. Per germline, CDR1 MNHEY and CDR2 SVGAGI. This CDR3 region has 14 residues.

The chain carries TRBV27 and TRBJ2-7; 9 nucleotides agree with TRBD1. This CDR3 spans 17 amino acids. Germline trimming cut 5 bases from V and 4 bases from J; bases unmatched to any gene: 15. Germline V CDR1 and CDR2: MNHEY, SMNVEV (reference sequence). CDR3 sequence reads: CASSPGTGHSWDYEQYF. The CDR3 nucleotides read TGTGCCAGCAGTCCCGGGACAGGGCATAGCTGGGATTACGAGCAGTACTTC.

In this sample, this clone turned up once. This chain uses TRBV6-1 with TRBJ1-3; 7 bases line up with TRBD1. The CDR3 is 15 residues long. With 3 bases clipped from V and 0 bases from J, the junction kept 2 bases outside the gene matches. Germline V gene data show CDR1 as MNHNS and CDR2 as SASEGT. The CDR3 sequence: CASSEDRYSGNTIYF. The CDR3 DNA sequence: TGTGCCAGCAGTGAGGACAGGTACTCTGGAAACACCATATATTTT.